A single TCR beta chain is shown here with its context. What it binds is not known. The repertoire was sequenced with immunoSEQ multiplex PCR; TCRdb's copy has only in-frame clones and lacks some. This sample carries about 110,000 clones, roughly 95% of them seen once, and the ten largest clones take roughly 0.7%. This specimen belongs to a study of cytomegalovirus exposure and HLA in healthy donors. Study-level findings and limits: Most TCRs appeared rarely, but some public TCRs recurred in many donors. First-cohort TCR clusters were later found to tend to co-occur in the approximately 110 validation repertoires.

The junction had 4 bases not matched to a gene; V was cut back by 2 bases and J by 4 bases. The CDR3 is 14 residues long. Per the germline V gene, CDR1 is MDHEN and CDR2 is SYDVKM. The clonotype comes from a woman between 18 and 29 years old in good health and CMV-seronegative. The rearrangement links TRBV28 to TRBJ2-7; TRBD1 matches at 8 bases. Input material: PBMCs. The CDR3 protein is CASSLTDRAYEQYF. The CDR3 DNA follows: TGTGCCAGCAGTTTAACGGACAGGGCGTACGAGCAGTACTTC.